The 3 T cell receptor beta chains listed next were all sequenced from one sample in a study of post-analysis software for immune sequencing data. Prepared TCR beta cDNA libraries contained unique molecular identifiers. One entry per CDR3 protein results from TCRdb running MiXCR on the PCR reads. Seen here are roughly 800,000 distinct CDR3 sequences, roughly 30% observed once, and the top ten hold approximately 0.55%. No antigen is known for these receptors. Study-level results: In patients, TRBV5-6, TRBV5-1 and TRBV20-1 belonged to four or five TRBV segments found more frequently than in controls.

Specimen: blood. The source is a girl aged 10-17 years with multiple sclerosis.

This clonotype appeared a few times. This chain uses TRBV4-1 with TRBJ1-6; 9 bases are a match to TRBD1. This CDR3 comprises 14 residues. With 3 bases clipped from V and 10 bases from J, the junction kept 4 bases outside the gene matches. CDR1 is MGHRA, CDR2 YSYEKL, per germline. Here the CDR3 DNA reads TGCGCCAGCAGCCAGGGACAGGGAGGGTCACCCCTCCACTTT. It yields the protein CASSQGQGGSPLHF.

This clonotype was recorded a few times. CDR3 coding DNA: TGCAGCGTCGCCGGGGGACAGGCGGTTGAAGCTTTCTTT. This gives the protein CSVAGGQAVEAFF. V gene TRBV29-1 combines with J gene TRBJ1-1, with TRBD1 identical over 8 bases. The CDR3 length is 13 residues. Per the germline V gene, CDR1 is SQVTM and CDR2 is ANQGSEA. With 6 bases clipped from V and 7 bases from J, the junction kept 10 bases outside the gene matches. The full variable domain, completed using reference TRBV29-1 and TRBJ1-1, is SAVISQKPSRDICQRGTSLTIQCQVDSQVTMMFWYRQQPGQSLTLIATANQGSEATYESGFVIDKFPISRPNLTFSTLTVSNMSPEDSSIYLCSVAGGQAVEAFFGQGTRLTVV.

For this clonotype: Just one base apart from a much larger clone, this may be a read error. This chain joins TRBV5-1 and TRBJ2-7; 14 bases are a match to TRBD2. Germline-derived CDR1 and CDR2 are SGHRS and YFSETQ. The CDR3 length is 17 residues. Trimming at V came to 2 bases and at J to 1 base, leaving 5 bases not matched to a gene. CDR3 residues: CASSLRLAGGPSYEQYF. CDR3 nucleotides: TGCGCCAGCAGCTTACGACTAGCGGGAGGGCCGTCCTACGAGCAGTACTTC.